This is a list of T cell receptor beta chains from one sample in a study of blood T cell repertoires in COVID-19. Here immunoSEQ multiplex PCR was the method, and the copy in TCRdb shows in-frame clones only, minus some. The sample includes 40,000 or so clones, about 92% of them seen just once. The sequenced sample was peripheral blood. These receptors were taken from a human donor in a cohort sampled during active COVID-19. The conserved cysteine and the conserved F or W are not part of the CDR3 here. Each record gives: V gene, J gene, CDR3 length, CDR3 protein.

v_call: TRBV7-2; j_call: TRBJ2-1; cdr3_length: 11; cdr3_aa: ASSIRDSWEQF
v_call: TRBV4-3; j_call: TRBJ2-3; cdr3_length: 18; cdr3_aa: ASSQEMTGLALYDTDTQY
v_call: TRBV5-1; j_call: TRBJ2-3; cdr3_length: 14; cdr3_aa: ASSLEAGSSTDTQY
v_call: TRBV5-4; j_call: TRBJ1-2; cdr3_length: 12; cdr3_aa: ASSLVVPDNGYT
v_call: TRBV2; j_call: TRBJ2-1; cdr3_length: 11; cdr3_aa: ASRGGPYNEQF
v_call: TRBV9; j_call: TRBJ2-1; cdr3_length: 14; cdr3_aa: ASSVGIGLASNEQF
v_call: TRBV12-3/TRBV12-4; j_call: TRBJ2-7; cdr3_length: 11; cdr3_aa: ASRDRYSYEQY
v_call: TRBV24-1; j_call: TRBJ1-2; cdr3_length: 12; cdr3_aa: ATSDQGQLGGYT
v_call: TRBV18; j_call: TRBJ2-2; cdr3_length: 17; cdr3_aa: ASSPRTTSGGPNTGELF
v_call: TRBV28; j_call: TRBJ1-2; cdr3_length: 11; cdr3_aa: ASRGQGVRGYT
v_call: TRBV18; j_call: TRBJ2-3; cdr3_length: 13; cdr3_aa: ASSPTSGVADTQY
v_call: TRBV3-1/TRBV3-2; j_call: TRBJ2-7; cdr3_length: 13; cdr3_aa: ASSHSGTGGDEQY
v_call: TRBV3-1/TRBV3-2; j_call: TRBJ2-7; cdr3_length: 15; cdr3_aa: ASSQGSRLAGTYEQY
v_call: TRBV6-2/TRBV6-3; j_call: TRBJ2-2; cdr3_length: 14; cdr3_aa: ASSSQTRGRTGELF
v_call: TRBV5-1; j_call: TRBJ2-3; cdr3_length: 10; cdr3_aa: ASSLGRGTQY
v_call: TRBV7-9; j_call: TRBJ2-1; cdr3_length: 12; cdr3_aa: ASSSLQGAHEQF
v_call: TRBV4-1; j_call: TRBJ2-5; cdr3_length: 14; cdr3_aa: ASSQVGGGFQETQY
v_call: TRBV27; j_call: TRBJ2-1; cdr3_length: 9; cdr3_aa: ASWEHNEQF
v_call: TRBV5-1; j_call: TRBJ2-6; cdr3_length: 13; cdr3_aa: ASSLDRAGANVLT
v_call: TRBV5-4; j_call: TRBJ2-1; cdr3_length: 15; cdr3_aa: ASSPGTSGGVFNEQF
v_call: TRBV29-1; j_call: TRBJ2-3; cdr3_length: 10; cdr3_aa: SVANDRGISY
v_call: TRBV5-1; j_call: TRBJ1-1; cdr3_length: 14; cdr3_aa: ASSFSAVRGGGEAF
v_call: TRBV24-1; j_call: TRBJ2-1; cdr3_length: 14; cdr3_aa: ATSGGGGSSYNEQF
v_call: TRBV4-2; j_call: TRBJ2-7; cdr3_length: 13; cdr3_aa: ASSPRGLAAYEQY
v_call: TRBV18; j_call: TRBJ2-2; cdr3_length: 11; cdr3_aa: ASSPGLTGELF
v_call: TRBV19; j_call: TRBJ1-2; cdr3_length: 13; cdr3_aa: ASISPLQGRGGYT
v_call: TRBV4-1; j_call: TRBJ2-7; cdr3_length: 11; cdr3_aa: ASSPPTLREQY
v_call: TRBV10-3; j_call: TRBJ2-2; cdr3_length: 12; cdr3_aa: AINPTGGNGELF
v_call: TRBV9; j_call: TRBJ2-3; cdr3_length: 13; cdr3_aa: ASSVSTSYTDTQY
v_call: TRBV4-3; j_call: TRBJ2-1; cdr3_length: 12; cdr3_aa: ASSLREGLREQF
v_call: TRBV3-1/TRBV3-2; j_call: TRBJ1-1; cdr3_length: 13; cdr3_aa: ASSRRRPTGTEAF
v_call: TRBV9; j_call: TRBJ2-2; cdr3_length: 14; cdr3_aa: ASSVDVGRNTGELF
v_call: TRBV7-9; j_call: TRBJ2-1; cdr3_length: 12; cdr3_aa: ASSPGAANNEQF
v_call: TRBV2; j_call: TRBJ1-6; cdr3_length: 12; cdr3_aa: ATSTGAAGSPLH
v_call: TRBV7-9; j_call: TRBJ1-5; cdr3_length: 13; cdr3_aa: ASSFWTGSNQPQH